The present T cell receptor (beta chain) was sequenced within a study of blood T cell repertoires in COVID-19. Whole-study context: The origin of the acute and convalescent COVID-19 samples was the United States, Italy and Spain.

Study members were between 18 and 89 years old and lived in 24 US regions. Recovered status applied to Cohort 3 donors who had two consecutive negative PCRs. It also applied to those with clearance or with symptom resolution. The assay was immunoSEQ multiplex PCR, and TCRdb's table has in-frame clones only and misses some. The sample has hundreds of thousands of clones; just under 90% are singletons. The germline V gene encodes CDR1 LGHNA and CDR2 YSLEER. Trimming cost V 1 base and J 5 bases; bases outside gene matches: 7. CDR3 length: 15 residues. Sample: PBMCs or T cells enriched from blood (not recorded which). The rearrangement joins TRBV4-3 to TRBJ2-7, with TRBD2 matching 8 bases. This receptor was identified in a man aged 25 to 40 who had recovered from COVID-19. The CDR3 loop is CASSQAKGTRNEQYF. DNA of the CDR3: TGCGCCAGCAGCCAAGCCAAAGGGACTAGGAACGAGCAGTACTTC.